The 27 T cell receptor beta chains presented below share a single source sample, sequenced in a study of early T cells in non-severe SARS-CoV-2 infection. TCRdb processed the 5' RACE reads anew with MiXCR; each CDR3 protein has one entry. The sample holds fewer than 25,000 distinct CDR3 sequences, 4% to 5.5% seen once. The sequencing sample was made of whole blood. The receptors come from an adult who was a healthcare worker with PCR-confirmed SARS-CoV-2 infection or an uninfected control (not recorded which).

This clonotype was detected many times. The chain links TRBV7-2 to TRBJ2-1; no clear D. The CDR3 is made up of 13 amino acids. V was trimmed by 1 base and J by 8 bases, leaving 9 bases between them. The germline gives CDR1 SGHTA, CDR2 FQGNSA. The CDR3, as DNA: TGTGCCAGCAGCTTAGGGCTCCCCGATGAGCAGTTCTTC. It translates to CASSLGLPDEQFF.

As regards this clonotype: A much larger clone sits a single nucleotide away, making a read error possible. The CDR3 reads CASSLGDRVRSDGQFF. In DNA form, the CDR3 reads TGTGCCAGCAGCTTAGGGGACAGGGTTCGTAGCGATGGGCAGTTCTTC. The chain couples TRBV11-3 to TRBJ2-1; 9 positions match TRBD1. This CDR3 contains 16 residues. With V trimmed by 1 base and J by 12 bases, 13 bases remained unmatched. CDR1 SGHNT and CDR2 YENEEA come from the germline V gene.

The table lists this clonotype with many counts. The chain has TRBV7-2 and TRBJ2-7, with a tentative D call TRBD2 (5 bases). The CDR3 runs to 14 residues. V was cut by 5 bases and J by 7 bases, with 18 bases left in between. Germline V lookup: CDR1 SGHTA, CDR2 FQGNSA. The chain's CDR3 is CASSPRAVPGEQYF. Written as DNA, the CDR3 is TGTGCCAGCAGCCCTCGTGCGGTTCCGGGAGAGCAGTACTTC.

The table lists this clonotype with many counts. The chain links TRBV15 to TRBJ2-1; 8 bases match TRBD2. The V gene's germline CDR1 is LNHNV and CDR2 YYDKDF (reference sequence). The CDR3 contains 18 residues. With V trimmed by 5 bases and J by 3 bases, 15 bases remained unmatched. The CDR3 nucleotides are TGTGCCACCAGCGCCCCTAGGGGAGCGGGAGAAAACTACAATGAGCAGTTCTTC. Protein sequence: CATSAPRGAGENYNEQFF.

At least ten counts were recorded for this clonotype. V gene TRBV10-3 combines with J gene TRBJ2-3; D is undetermined. V was pared by 4 bases and J by 2 bases, with 4 bases between. Per the germline V gene, CDR1 is ENHRY and CDR2 is SYGVKD. The CDR3 consists of 12 residues. This CDR3 reads CAISGNTDTQYF. The CDR3 DNA is TGTGCCATCAGTGGGAACACAGATACGCAGTATTTT.

The CDR3, as DNA: TGTGCCAGCAGCGTCCCCTCAGGGACCCAGTACTTC. This sequence encodes CASSVPSGTQYF. The chain recombines TRBV11-2 with TRBJ2-5, with D uncertain. This CDR3 has 12 amino acids. CDR1 and CDR2 from the germline V gene are SGHAT and FQNNGV. V lost 5 bases and J lost 7, with 11 bases in between.

This clonotype was picked up many times. V and J are TRBV5-1 and TRBJ2-1; TRBD2 matches 7 bases. Germline V CDR1 and CDR2: SGHRS, YFSETQ. V gave up 4 bases and J gave up 10 bases; unmatched junction bases: 8. CDR3 length equals 13 residues. This CDR3 is CASSPNVGGEQFF. CDR3 DNA sequence: TGCGCCAGCAGCCCGAACGTGGGAGGGGAGCAGTTCTTC.

In this sample, this clonotype turned up a few times. The genes are TRBV3-1 and TRBJ2-3, with 8 bases identical to TRBD2. Unmatched junction bases numbered 3, after V lost 2 bases and J lost 2 bases. The CDR3 extends over 15 amino acids. Germline assignment: CDR1 LGHDT and CDR2 YNNKEL (reference sequence). DNA for the CDR3: TGTGCCAGCAGCCAATCCGGGAGGGACACAGATACGCAGTATTTT. Translation: CASSQSGRDTDTQYF.

This clonotype has a handful of counts. The chain joins TRBV20-1 to TRBJ2-5; TRBD2 agrees at 7 bases. V lost 3 bases and J lost 1; bases outside the gene matches: 8. Looked up from germline, CDR1 is DFQATT and CDR2 is SNEGSKA (reference sequence). This CDR3 has 15 amino acids. The CDR3 DNA reads as TGCAGTGCTAGGCCCTCGGCTAGCGGCCAAGAGACCCAGTACTTC. Translated: CSARPSASGQETQYF.

Many counts were recorded for this clonotype. The chain joins TRBV7-2 to TRBJ1-1; D not certain. CDR1 and CDR2 from the germline V gene are SGHTA and FQGNSA. The CDR3 has 14 amino acids. Trimming stripped 4 bases from V and 4 bases from J, with 13 bases between. The CDR3, as DNA: TGTGCCAGCAGCTGGACCGGGATAGGCACTGAAGCTTTCTTT. Protein product: CASSWTGIGTEAFF.

Many counts were recorded for this clonotype. The rearrangement uses TRBV6-6 and TRBJ1-1; tentative D call: TRBD1 (5 bases). The CDR3 spans 13 residues. Trimming left V 4 bases short and J 1 base short, with 7 bases between. The germline gives CDR1 MNHNY, CDR2 SVGAGI (reference sequence). The CDR3 bases are TGTGCCAGCAGTTGGGGGGGGAACACTGAAGCTTTCTTT. Translating it yields CASSWGGNTEAFF.

This clonotype was seen at least ten times. The V call is TRBV2, the J call TRBJ2-5; perhaps TRBD1 as D (6 bases). Germline V CDR1 and CDR2: SNHLY, FYNNEI. V was cut by 4 bases and J by 6 bases, with 15 bases left in between. CDR3 length: 14 amino acids. The CDR3 coding sequence is TGTGCCAGCAGTGCCGCGTCCAGGGGAAAGACCCAGTACTTC. It encodes CASSAASRGKTQYF.

This clonotype was observed a few times. The CDR3 sequence is CASSLPLMRYEQYF. DNA for the CDR3: TGTGCCAGCAGTTTACCCCTGATGAGGTACGAGCAGTACTTC. The chain has TRBV12-3 or TRBV12-4 and TRBJ2-7; no definite D call. The CDR3 runs 14 residues. Trimming pared 2 bases from V and 4 bases from J, leaving 12 bases between.

This clonotype was detected only a few times. The V call is TRBV12-3 or TRBV12-4, the J call TRBJ2-7; 7 bases agree with TRBD1. The CDR3 runs 12 residues. Germline trimming cut 8 bases from V and 6 bases from J; bases unmatched to any gene: 7. The CDR3 bases are TGTGCCAGCGCCCAGGGGGTTGGCGAGCAGTACTTC. It specifies CASAQGVGEQYF.

By frequency in the sample, this clonotype is medium-sized (0.01 to 0.1%). The chain has TRBV29-1 and TRBJ2-7, with D perhaps matching TRBD2 (6 bases). Germline values: CDR1 SQVTM, CDR2 ANQGSEA. The V end lost 4 bases, the J end lost 5 bases, and 18 bases lay between the germline ends. The CDR3 covers 14 residues. CDR3 amino acids: CSVGWGDAADEQYF. CDR3 sequence (DNA): TGCAGCGTTGGGTGGGGGGACGCCGCAGACGAGCAGTACTTC.

By sample share, this clonotype is medium-sized. V usage is TRBV25-1 and J usage is TRBJ1-2; 7 bases match TRBD1. V trimming: 8 bases; J trimming: 4 bases; junction bases outside the gene matches: 7. Germline values: CDR1 MGHDK, CDR2 SYGVNS. There are 13 residues in the CDR3. CDR3 nucleotide sequence: TGTGCCAGCGGGAAACAGGGGCGCTATGGCTACACCTTC. Its protein is CASGKQGRYGYTF.

This clonotype was detected many times. The CDR3 reads CSASPGGQGRRNQPQHF. CDR3 nucleotide sequence: TGCAGTGCTAGCCCTGGGGGGCAGGGCCGACGCAATCAGCCCCAGCATTTT. V gene TRBV20-1 combines with J gene TRBJ1-5, with a possible D match to TRBD1 (6 bases). The CDR3 sequence is 17 residues long. Germline CDR1 and CDR2: DFQATT and SNEGSKA (reference sequence). The V and J ends lost 3 bases and 2 bases respectively, with 20 bases between them.

The chain uses TRBV6-7 and TRBJ2-5; 8 positions match TRBD1. TRBV6-7 is placed among ORFs of uncertain function. This CDR3 is built from 19 residues. J was trimmed by 3 bases and V by 0 bases; bases with no gene match: 15. The CDR3 spells CASSYSAKGSGQGEETQYF. The CDR3 coding sequence is TGTGCCAGCAGTTACTCCGCGAAGGGTTCCGGACAGGGTGAAGAGACCCAGTACTTC.

This chain joins TRBV10-3 and TRBJ2-7; D call uncertain. The CDR3 loop spans 13 amino acids. The germline V and J ends were trimmed by 6 bases and 2 bases, with 11 bases remaining between them. Germline V lookup: CDR1 ENHRY, CDR2 SYGVKD. For the CDR3, the DNA is TGTGCCATCAGGACTGACTTCCCCTACGAGCAGTACTTC. Its protein product is CAIRTDFPYEQYF.

Relative to its sample, this clonotype is medium-sized. The chain employs TRBV27 and TRBJ2-1; a weak D match, TRBD1 (5 bases). Per germline, CDR1 MNHEY and CDR2 SMNVEV (reference sequence). The CDR3 loop spans 13 amino acids. Deletions cut 11 bases from V and 0 bases from J, with 11 bases between. The CDR3 nucleotides read TGTGCCGTCTCAAGGGGCTCCTACAATGAGCAGTTCTTC. Amino acid sequence: CAVSRGSYNEQFF.

By proportion, this clonotype is medium-sized. The rearrangement joins TRBV6-2 or TRBV6-3 to TRBJ2-1; D is unresolved. This CDR3 is 12 amino acids long. Trimming cost V 2 bases and J 5 bases, with 4 bases left between them. Per the germline V gene, CDR1 is MNHEY and CDR2 is SVGEGT. The CDR3 loop reads CASSYKDNEQFF. CDR3 DNA: TGTGCCAGCAGTTACAAGGACAATGAGCAGTTCTTC.

V gene TRBV29-1 combines with J gene TRBJ1-2; D is undetermined. In germline, CDR1 is SQVTM, CDR2 ANQGSEA. Between the trimmed V and J ends, which lost 0 bases and 4 bases, there was a span of 15 bases. This CDR3 is 15 amino acids long. The CDR3 sequence is CSVEDQALGVYGYTF. The DNA of the CDR3 is TGCAGCGTTGAAGATCAGGCGCTTGGGGTCTATGGCTACACCTTC.

In this sample, this clonotype turned up many times. The chain couples TRBV27 to TRBJ2-3; D gene unclear. CDR1 and CDR2 (germline): MNHEY, SMNVEV (reference sequence). V was cut by 6 bases and J by 2 bases, with 6 bases left in between. The CDR3 has 12 amino acids. CDR3 residues: CASRSVTDTQYF. As DNA, the CDR3 is TGTGCCAGCAGATCGGTCACAGATACGCAGTATTTT.

The chain combines TRBV11-2 with TRBJ2-5; TRBD1 matches 7 bases. The CDR3 runs 13 residues. Per the germline V gene, CDR1 is SGHAT and CDR2 is FQNNGV. J lost 3 bases, V lost 5 bases, and 3 bases had no gene match. As DNA, the CDR3 is TGTGCCAGCAGCATGACAGGGAAAGAGACCCAGTACTTC. It encodes CASSMTGKETQYF.

This clonotype has a handful of counts. The V and J genes are TRBV2 and TRBJ2-7; TRBD1 agrees at 11 bases. The CDR3 length is 14 residues. Per the germline V gene, CDR1 is SNHLY and CDR2 is FYNNEI. V shed 5 bases and J 2 bases; nucleotides not matched to a gene: 2. In DNA form, the CDR3 reads TGTGCCAGCAGTAGGACAGGGGGCCCCTACGAGCAGTACTTC. Protein sequence: CASSRTGGPYEQYF.

In its sample, this clonotype was seen a few times. V is TRBV10-3 and J is TRBJ2-7; tentative D call: TRBD1 (7 bases). The V end lost 6 bases, the J end lost 6 bases, and 15 bases lay between the germline ends. The CDR3 consists of 13 residues. Germline CDR1 is ENHRY and CDR2 is SYGVKD. The CDR3: CAISPTQGGEQYF. The CDR3 coding sequence is TGTGCCATCAGCCCGACCCAGGGGGGCGAGCAGTACTTC.

This clonotype was counted at least ten times. The chain uses TRBV29-1 and TRBJ2-4; D is ambiguous. CDR3 length: 13 residues. Trimming removed 5 bases from V and 0 bases from J, with 8 bases in between. Germline V gene data show CDR1 as SQVTM and CDR2 as ANQGSEA. CDR3 protein: CSVYPLAKNIQYF. The DNA of the CDR3 is TGCAGCGTTTACCCCCTAGCCAAAAACATTCAGTACTTC.